This entry lists 30 T cell receptor beta chains sequenced from one sample in a study of identical twins. TCRdb passed the 5' RACE reads through MiXCR, listing each CDR3 protein once. The data show about 530,000 distinct CDR3 sequences, with about a fifth seen just once and approximately 0.48% held by the top ten. The same sample was also studied in work on yellow fever vaccine responses in identical twins.

Sequencing input: CD4+ T cells sorted from blood. The receptor set was obtained from a woman aged 18-29 years in good health.

J is TRBJ1-2 and V is TRBV18, with 8 nucleotides matching TRBD1. CDR1 KGHSH and CDR2 LQKENI come from the germline V gene. The CDR3 runs 16 residues. V shed 4 bases, J shed 3 bases, and the junction held 10 bases outside the gene matches. The CDR3 here is CASSRGRGRVDYGYTF. The CDR3 DNA reads TGTGCCAGCTCACGAGGCAGGGGGCGTGTGGACTATGGCTACACCTTC.

The chain combines TRBV24-1 with TRBJ2-2; D is unresolved. CDR1 and CDR2 (germline): KGHDR, SFDVKD. This CDR3 spans 13 amino acids. V dropped 4 bases and J dropped 3 bases, with 5 bases sitting between them. In nucleotides, the CDR3 is TGTGCCACCAGTGAAGATTACACCGGGGAGCTGTTTTTT. As protein: CATSEDYTGELFF.

The chain uses TRBV6-5 and TRBJ2-1; TRBD2 matches at 7 bases. The CDR3 is 12 residues long. Germline V gene lookup returns CDR1 MNHEY and CDR2 SVGAGI. The V segment lost 7 bases and the J segment 11 bases; nucleotides outside the gene matches: 8. The CDR3 DNA reads as TGTGCCAGCATGGCGGGAGCGGGTAAGCAGTTCTTC. It codes for CASMAGAGKQFF.

This clonotype turned up a few times. The chain recombines TRBV29-1 with TRBJ2-1; the match to TRBD2 covers 9 bases. Looked up from germline, CDR1 is SQVTM and CDR2 is ANQGSEA. This CDR3 has 15 amino acids. After removal of 2 bases from V and 1 base from J, the junction contained 3 bases not matched to a gene. As DNA, the CDR3 is TGCAGCGTTGAACCACTAGCGGGTTCCTACAATGAGCAGTTCTTC. It is translated as CSVEPLAGSYNEQFF.

CDR3 loop: CASSQDPGQGNNEQFF. Here the CDR3 DNA reads TGCGCCAGCAGCCAGGATCCGGGACAGGGGAACAATGAGCAGTTCTTC. The chain uses TRBV4-1 and TRBJ2-1, with 10 bases fitting TRBD1. This CDR3 has 16 residues. V lost 3 bases, J lost 5 bases, and 7 bases stayed unmatched. The germline gives CDR1 MGHRA, CDR2 YSYEKL.

The V gene is TRBV12-3 or TRBV12-4, the J gene TRBJ2-5; D ambiguous. V gave up 4 bases and J gave up 1 base, with 7 bases separating them. The CDR3 extends over 13 amino acids. The CDR3 nucleotides are TGTGCCAGCAGTTATACAGTCCAAGAGACCCAGTACTTC. Amino acids: CASSYTVQETQYF.

This clonotype showed up just a few times. The chain carries TRBV6-2 or TRBV6-3 and TRBJ2-2; TRBD1 might be the D (6 bases). V lost 6 bases and J 7 bases, leaving 9 bases between the germline ends. Germline CDR1 and CDR2: MNHEY and SVGEGT. The CDR3 is made up of 12 amino acids. The CDR3 region has the DNA TGTGCCAGCAGGAGGGGGAACGGGGAGCTGTTTTTT. It codes for CASRRGNGELFF.

This chain joins TRBV6-1 and TRBJ2-7; D remains ambiguous. The V end was cut by 7 bases, the J end by 1 base, with 17 bases between. Germline V gene sequence: CDR1 MNHNS, CDR2 SASEGT. The CDR3 totals 15 residues. CDR3 sequence (DNA): TGTGCCAGCACCCCAAGCCGGAGTCGATCCTACGAGCAGTACTTC. It yields the protein CASTPSRSRSYEQYF.

This clonotype turned up a few times. V and J are TRBV4-1 and TRBJ2-5, with D possibly called TRBD1 or TRBD2 (6 bases each). Trimming removed 0 bases at V and 5 bases at J, with 10 bases between. This CDR3 contains 14 residues. Germline CDR1 MGHRA, CDR2 YSYEKL. The CDR3 sequence is CASSQDSGGETQYF. CDR3 in DNA: TGCGCCAGCAGCCAAGATTCCGGGGGCGAGACCCAGTACTTC.

The chain employs TRBV4-1 and TRBJ2-2, with D perhaps TRBD1 (5 bases). Trimming took off 2 bases at V and 3 bases at J, with 10 bases between the two ends. This CDR3 is built from 15 residues. CDR1 MGHRA and CDR2 YSYEKL come from the germline V gene. This CDR3 reads CASSQLRVDTGELFF. In DNA form, the CDR3 reads TGCGCCAGCAGCCAACTCAGGGTGGACACCGGGGAGCTGTTTTTT.

This clonotype has ten or more counts. This chain joins TRBV24-1 and TRBJ2-1; no definite D call. The CDR3 is made up of 12 amino acids. CDR1 KGHDR and CDR2 SFDVKD come from the germline V gene. V shed 2 bases and J shed 6 bases, with 4 bases lying between them. The DNA for the CDR3 is TGTGCCACCAGTGATTATTCCAATGAGCAGTTCTTC. Translation gives CATSDYSNEQFF.

The chain recombines TRBV19 with TRBJ2-2; D gene unclear. This CDR3 comprises 15 residues. The germline gives CDR1 LNHDA, CDR2 SQIVND (reference sequence). V lost 5 bases, J lost 1 base, and 11 bases lay in between. The CDR3 here is CASSAKLLNTGELFF. CDR3 coding DNA: TGTGCCAGTAGTGCCAAACTTTTGAACACCGGGGAGCTGTTTTTT.

This clonotype has only a few counts. This rearrangement joins TRBV9 to TRBJ1-5; a possible D gene is TRBD1 (5 bases). Trimming shortened V by 0 bases and J by 0 bases, and 7 bases separated the two germline ends. The germline V gene has CDR1 SGDLS and CDR2 YYNGEE. This CDR3 has 15 residues. CDR3 amino acids: CASSVGGTSNQPQHF. CDR3 bases: TGTGCCAGCAGCGTAGGGGGGACTAGCAATCAGCCCCAGCATTTT.

The chain carries TRBV20-1 and TRBJ1-5; unclear D gene. The CDR3 contains 17 residues. Trimming took off 3 bases at V and 3 bases at J, with 21 bases between the two ends. CDR1 is DFQATT, CDR2 SNEGSKA, per germline (reference sequence). DNA of the CDR3: TGCAGTGCTAGGGCTAGAGGGCAAGAGCGCGTCAATCAGCCCCAGCATTTT. It codes for CSARARGQERVNQPQHF.

This clonotype was seen a few times. The CDR3 loop is CASSRNTGGNYGYTF. Here the CDR3 DNA reads TGTGCCAGCAGCCGGAATACAGGGGGCAACTATGGCTACACCTTC. The chain carries TRBV6-1 and TRBJ1-2; 9 nucleotides align to TRBD1. J was trimmed by 2 bases and V by 6 bases; bases with no gene match: 7. The CDR3 runs 15 residues. Germline values: CDR1 MNHNS, CDR2 SASEGT.

This clonotype was counted a few times. CDR3 residues: CATSGRGLAQHSGSYNEQFF. In DNA, the CDR3 is TGTGCCACCAGCGGACGAGGACTAGCGCAACACTCTGGCTCCTACAATGAGCAGTTCTTC. The chain links TRBV15 to TRBJ2-1; 9 bases map to TRBD2. The CDR3 consists of 20 residues. In germline, CDR1 is LNHNV, CDR2 YYDKDF (reference sequence). The ends lost 5 bases at V and 0 bases at J; junction bases unmatched: 17. Complete variable domain (other parts from reference TRBV15 and TRBJ2-1): DAMVIQNPRYQVTQFGKPVTLSCSQTLNHNVMYWYQQKSSQAPKLLFHYYDKDFNNEADTPDNFQSRRPNTSFCFLDIRSPGLGDTAMYLCATSGRGLAQHSGSYNEQFFGPGTRLTVL.

The chain carries TRBV20-1 and TRBJ1-1; tentatively, D is TRBD1 (5 bases). CDR1 is DFQATT, CDR2 SNEGSKA, per germline (reference sequence). The CDR3 spans 14 residues. Deletions cut 1 base from V and 0 bases from J, with 9 bases between. CDR3 bases: TGCAGTGCTAGAGGGGGGACGGTGAACACTGAAGCTTTCTTT. Amino acids: CSARGGTVNTEAFF.

This sequence joins TRBV2 and TRBJ1-6, with 7 bases identical to TRBD1. Germline CDR1 SNHLY, CDR2 FYNNEI. CDR3 size: 14 residues. V dropped 6 bases and J dropped 5; count of bases not matched to a gene: 4. CDR3 sequence reads: CASSPDRDNSPLHF. Written as DNA, the CDR3 is TGTGCCAGCAGCCCCGACAGGGATAATTCACCCCTCCACTTT.

This clonotype was counted at least ten times. The chain combines TRBV5-1 with TRBJ2-1; 12 bases agree with TRBD2. Germline-derived CDR1 and CDR2 are SGHRS and YFSETQ. The V gene end was trimmed by 3 bases and the J gene end by 7 bases; junction bases not matched to a gene: 5. The CDR3 extends over 15 amino acids. In nucleotides, the CDR3 is TGCGCCAGCAGCTCGGCCGGGACTAGCGGGAATGAGCAGTTCTTC. Its translation: CASSSAGTSGNEQFF.

The rearrangement joins TRBV28 to TRBJ2-6, with D hard to call. The CDR3 totals 16 residues. CDR1 MDHEN and CDR2 SYDVKM come from the germline V gene. V lost 5 bases to trimming and J lost 0 bases, with 11 bases between them. CDR3: CASSPVTSSGANVLTF. The CDR3 DNA reads as TGTGCCAGCAGTCCAGTCACCAGCTCTGGGGCCAACGTCCTGACTTTC.

This clonotype was recorded a few times. The V gene is TRBV7-9, the J gene TRBJ2-2, with D possibly TRBD1 on 5 matching bases. CDR1 is SEHNR and CDR2 is FQNEAQ in the germline V gene (reference sequence). This CDR3 is built from 15 residues. Trimming removed 4 bases from V and 5 bases from J, with 14 bases in between. As DNA, the CDR3 is TGTGCCAGCAGCTCTCAGGGCTTGGGGACCGGGGAGCTGTTTTTT. Amino acid sequence: CASSSQGLGTGELFF.

The rearrangement joins TRBV5-1 to TRBJ2-1; D uncertain. The V gene's germline CDR1 is SGHRS and CDR2 YFSETQ. With 6 bases removed from V and 5 bases from J, the gap between germline ends came to 15 bases. The CDR3 length is 14 residues. CDR3 sequence: CASTPEFSNNEQFF. As DNA, the CDR3 is TGCGCCAGCACCCCAGAGTTCTCGAACAATGAGCAGTTCTTC.

The chain combines TRBV2 with TRBJ1-2, with D perhaps TRBD1 (6 bases). CDR1 is SNHLY, CDR2 FYNNEI, per germline. V lost 4 bases and J lost 3, with 12 bases in between. This CDR3 is built from 14 residues. CDR3 nucleotides: TGTGCCAGCAGTGCGGGAGGGGGTGACTATGGCTACACCTTC. Encoded protein: CASSAGGGDYGYTF.

J is TRBJ2-3 and V is TRBV15; TRBD1 is a possible D gene (5 bases). This CDR3 contains 13 residues. V was clipped by 6 bases and J by 1 base, with 8 bases between them. Germline V gives CDR1 LNHNV, CDR2 YYDKDF (reference sequence). In nucleotides, the CDR3 is TGTGCCACCAGTCAAGGGGGCACAGATACGCAGTATTTT. Its translation: CATSQGGTDTQYF.

This clonotype was seen more than once but under ten times. The CDR3 DNA follows: TGTGCCATCAGTGACGATCTCGACATTGTCTATGGCTACACCTTC. Residues: CAISDDLDIVYGYTF. The chain links TRBV10-3 to TRBJ1-2, with D unresolved. With 3 bases removed from V and 4 bases from J, the gap between germline ends came to 15 bases. This CDR3 is 15 amino acids long. CDR1 is ENHRY and CDR2 is SYGVKD in the germline V gene.

CDR3 in DNA: TGCGCCAGCAGCCCGGACAGGGGGCGGGAGCTGTTTTTT. It translates to CASSPDRGRELFF. The chain joins TRBV4-1 to TRBJ2-2; TRBD1 matches 11 bases. The V gene's germline CDR1 is MGHRA and CDR2 YSYEKL. The CDR3 extends over 13 amino acids. V lost 4 bases, J lost 9 bases, and 1 base stayed unmatched.

This chain joins TRBV5-1 and TRBJ2-3; possibly TRBD1 for D (6 bases). CDR3 size: 15 residues. V dropped 4 bases and J dropped 2 bases, with 14 bases sitting between them. In germline, CDR1 is SGHRS, CDR2 YFSETQ. The DNA of the CDR3 is TGCGCCAGCAGCACAGTACGGGGACACACAGATACGCAGTATTTT. It is translated as CASSTVRGHTDTQYF.

The CDR3 DNA sequence: TGTGCCAGCAGCGCCTCCGTGGGGCGGGGGAGCACCGGGGAGCTGTTTTTT. Its translation is CASSASVGRGSTGELFF. The rearrangement uses TRBV11-2 and TRBJ2-2; 7 bases align to TRBD2. Germline-derived CDR1 and CDR2 are SGHAT and FQNNGV. The J segment lost 4 bases and the V segment lost 5 bases, leaving 13 bases of the junction unmatched. The CDR3 spans 17 residues.

V is TRBV2 and J is TRBJ1-1; 7 nucleotides agree with TRBD1. The germline gives CDR1 SNHLY, CDR2 FYNNEI. Losses at the gene ends were 2 bases for V and 0 bases for J; bases not matched to a gene: 6. The CDR3 sequence is 16 residues long. The CDR3 DNA reads TGTGCCAGCAGTGAACGATCAGGGGGGATGAACACTGAAGCTTTCTTT. Encoded protein: CASSERSGGMNTEAFF. The full variable domain, with the rest looked up from reference TRBV2 and TRBJ1-1, is EPEVTQTPSHQVTQMGQEVILRCVPISNHLYFYWYRQILGQKVEFLVSFYNNEISEKSEIFDDQFSVERPDGSNFTLKIRSTKLEDSAMYFCASSERSGGMNTEAFFGQGTRLTVV.

V gene TRBV10-3 combines with J gene TRBJ1-4; D ambiguous. The CDR3 loop spans 14 amino acids. Looked up from germline, CDR1 is ENHRY and CDR2 is SYGVKD. The V gene lost 0 bases and the J gene lost 13 bases, with 15 bases spanning the gap. The CDR3 sequence: CAISESGRVGGLFF. In DNA, the CDR3 is TGTGCCATCAGTGAGTCTGGAAGGGTAGGAGGACTGTTTTTT.